Each of the 25 T cell receptor beta chains below was sequenced from the same sample in a study of CD8 T cells in ankylosing spondylitis. Their recognized antigens are unknown. TCRdb passed the 5' RACE reads through MiXCR, listing each CDR3 protein once. The table has some 700,000 distinct CDR3 sequences, 19% seen once. Whole-study results and caveats: Characteristic, it appeared, of ankylosing spondylitis blood was a TCR beta motif of roughly eight highly homologous variants.

Sequenced sample: blood, either unsorted or a sorted T cell fraction (not recorded which). The source of these receptors is a male donor with ankylosing spondylitis.

The chain couples TRBV2 to TRBJ1-1, with 9 bases that match TRBD1. Losses at the gene ends were 5 bases for V and 0 bases for J; bases not matched to a gene: 4. CDR1 SNHLY and CDR2 FYNNEI come from the germline V gene. The CDR3 covers 15 residues. The CDR3 DNA follows: TGTGCCAGCAGTCGACAGGGGGTTTTGAACACTGAAGCTTTCTTT. This translates into CASSRQGVLNTEAFF.

The rearrangement uses TRBV12-3 or TRBV12-4 and TRBJ1-5, with 7 nucleotides matching TRBD1. The V segment lost 5 bases and the J segment 3 bases; nucleotides outside the gene matches: 16. The CDR3 is made up of 18 amino acids. The CDR3 DNA reads as TGTGCCAGCAGTCCAAGGCGGGCGGCAGGGGGGTACAATCAGCCCCAGCATTTT. This gives the protein CASSPRRAAGGYNQPQHF.

This clonotype was seen only a few times. The J gene is TRBJ2-2, the V gene TRBV6-2 or TRBV6-3; no firm D call. This CDR3 is 16 amino acids long. V was shortened by 4 bases and J by 6 bases, with 18 bases between the two germline ends. Germline V CDR1 and CDR2: MNHEY, SVGEGT. The CDR3 loop reads CASSSRTGRRPGELFF. The CDR3 coding sequence is TGTGCCAGCAGTTCCAGGACCGGCAGACGGCCCGGGGAGCTGTTTTTT.

This clonotype has a handful of counts. The V call is TRBV20-1, the J call TRBJ2-5; D may be TRBD2 (5 bases). The germline V gene has CDR1 DFQATT and CDR2 SNEGSKA (reference sequence). The CDR3 covers 14 residues. Trimming took off 0 bases at V and 4 bases at J, with 12 bases between the two ends. The CDR3: CSARDGERLETQYF. Here the CDR3 DNA reads TGCAGTGCTAGAGATGGGGAGCGGTTAGAGACCCAGTACTTC.

The chain uses TRBV28 and TRBJ1-1, with no clear D. The germline CDR1 and CDR2 sequences are MDHEN and SYDVKM. The CDR3 spans 13 residues. CDR3 sequence (DNA): TGTGCAAGTTCTATAGGGCAGAACACTGAAGCTTTCTTT. Protein product: CASSIGQNTEAFF.

This clonotype was recorded a few times. The chain couples TRBV12-3 or TRBV12-4 to TRBJ2-7; tentatively, D is TRBD1 (6 bases). There are 16 residues in the CDR3. V lost 6 bases, J lost 0 bases, and 18 bases lay in between. CDR3 nucleotide sequence: TGTGCCAGCAGCGGAACCGGGACACAGAGCTCCTACGAGCAGTACTTC. Translating it yields CASSGTGTQSSYEQYF.

This clonotype has at least ten counts. The chain couples TRBV12-3 or TRBV12-4 to TRBJ1-2, with D hard to call. The CDR3 length is 15 residues. V shed 7 bases and J shed 8 bases, with 23 bases lying between them. In DNA form, the CDR3 reads TGTGCCAGCACCCGAGGATCGGAGGACTTGGGGGGCTACACCTTC. It is translated as CASTRGSEDLGGYTF.

The rearrangement links TRBV12-3 or TRBV12-4 to TRBJ1-1; D is undetermined. The V and J ends lost 3 bases and 3 bases respectively, with 17 bases between them. The CDR3 totals 16 residues. CDR3 DNA sequence: TGTGCCAGCAGTTTTTTCCCCGGCCGAGATCACACTGAAGCTTTCTTT. Its translation is CASSFFPGRDHTEAFF.

This sequence joins TRBV4-1 and TRBJ2-1, with unresolved D. Germline V gene sequence: CDR1 MGHRA, CDR2 YSYEKL. V lost 0 bases, J lost 0 bases, and 6 bases lay in between. There are 15 residues in the CDR3. This chain's CDR3 is CASSQDPDSYNEQFF. The CDR3 nucleotides are TGCGCCAGCAGCCAAGATCCAGACTCCTACAATGAGCAGTTCTTC.

The chain links TRBV12-3 or TRBV12-4 to TRBJ1-1; D remains ambiguous. This CDR3 is 13 amino acids long. Trimming shortened V by 6 bases and J by 7 bases, and 15 bases separated the two germline ends. CDR3 amino acids: CASSPYQKGEAFF. In DNA, the CDR3 is TGTGCCAGCAGCCCATATCAGAAAGGTGAAGCTTTCTTT.

This clonotype came up a few times. The chain couples TRBV5-5 to TRBJ2-4; D is ambiguous. Trimming left V 2 bases short and J 8 bases short, with 5 bases between. The CDR3 runs to 11 residues. Germline assignment: CDR1 SGHKS and CDR2 YYEKEE (reference sequence). The CDR3 reads CASSFIDIQYF. As DNA, the CDR3 is TGTGCCAGCAGCTTCATTGACATTCAGTACTTC.

J is TRBJ1-2 and V is TRBV30; D might be TRBD1 (6 bases). The V gene lost 8 bases and the J gene lost 9 bases, with 25 bases spanning the gap. CDR1 is GTSNPN, CDR2 SVGIG, per germline (reference sequence). This CDR3 is 14 amino acids long. The CDR3 loop reads CARYGGLGLESYTF. The CDR3 nucleotides read TGTGCCCGGTATGGGGGGCTAGGGTTGGAGAGCTACACCTTC. The variable domain in full, with the rest retrieved from reference TRBV30 and TRBJ1-2, is SQTIHQWPATLVQPVGSPLSLECTVEGTSNPNLYWYRQAAGRGLQLLFYSVGIGQISSEVPQNLSASRPQDRQFILSSKKLLLSDSGFYLCARYGGLGLESYTFGSGTRLTVV.

The J gene is TRBJ2-7, the V gene TRBV2; 7 bases match TRBD2. Germline V CDR1 and CDR2: SNHLY, FYNNEI. The CDR3 runs to 13 residues. Unmatched junction bases numbered 10, after V lost 8 bases and J lost 6 bases. The CDR3 DNA reads as TGTGCCAGCCGCCAAGCGGGAAACTCCGAGCAGTACTTC. Translating gives CASRQAGNSEQYF. Full variable domain (rest looked up from reference TRBV2 and TRBJ2-7): EPEVTQTPSHQVTQMGQEVILRCVPISNHLYFYWYRQILGQKVEFLVSFYNNEISEKSEIFDDQFSVERPDGSNFTLKIRSTKLEDSAMYFCASRQAGNSEQYFGPGTRLTVT.

The chain joins TRBV5-1 to TRBJ2-1, with D tentatively TRBD1 (5 bases). Germline CDR1 is SGHRS and CDR2 is YFSETQ. V lost 0 bases to trimming and J lost 1 base, with 8 bases between them. The CDR3 extends over 15 amino acids. The CDR3 is CASSLEGESYNEQFF. DNA for the CDR3: TGCGCCAGCAGCTTGGAAGGGGAATCCTACAATGAGCAGTTCTTC.

A few counts support this clonotype. The rearrangement joins TRBV4-1 to TRBJ2-3; D remains unclear. The CDR3 loop spans 13 amino acids. V was trimmed by 0 bases and J by 10 bases, leaving 11 bases between them. The germline gives CDR1 MGHRA, CDR2 YSYEKL. CDR3 sequence: CASSQDPSAPQYF. In DNA, the CDR3 is TGCGCCAGCAGCCAAGATCCCTCCGCCCCGCAGTATTTT.

The table lists this clonotype with a few counts. V is TRBV4-1 and J is TRBJ1-3; no firm D call. The CDR3 totals 15 residues. Trimming took 1 base from V and 0 from J, leaving 7 bases between them. The germline V gene has CDR1 MGHRA and CDR2 YSYEKL. The CDR3 reads CASSQAASSGNTIYF. The DNA of the CDR3 is TGCGCCAGCAGCCAAGCAGCGAGCTCTGGAAACACCATATATTTT.

Ten or more counts support this clonotype. The rearrangement joins TRBV10-1 to TRBJ2-7; 7 bases align to TRBD2. The trim removed 3 bases at V and 6 bases at J, leaving 5 bases unmatched. The germline CDR1 and CDR2 sequences are WNHNN and SYGVQD (reference sequence). The CDR3 has 13 amino acids. This CDR3 is CASSDGGTSEQYF. The CDR3 region has the DNA TGCGCCAGCAGTGACGGGGGGACTTCCGAGCAGTACTTC.

In its sample, this clonotype was seen a few times. The gene calls are TRBV12-3 or TRBV12-4 and TRBJ1-5; D remains ambiguous. The CDR3 spans 15 residues. The V and J ends lost 1 base and 4 bases respectively, with 11 bases between them. The CDR3 loop reads CASSLESKGNQPQHF. The CDR3 region has the DNA TGTGCCAGCAGTTTAGAGTCCAAAGGGAATCAGCCCCAGCATTTT.

The chain couples TRBV5-4 to TRBJ2-1, with a weak D call TRBD2 (5 bases). Deletions cut 3 bases from V and 9 bases from J, with 13 bases between. Germline CDR1 reads SGHNT; CDR2 reads YYREEE (reference sequence). This CDR3 region has 13 residues. CDR3 sequence reads: CASSYDRAGEQFF. The CDR3 nucleotides read TGTGCCAGCAGCTATGACCGGGCGGGTGAGCAGTTCTTC.

This clonotype was seen a handful of times. This chain connects TRBV11-2 to TRBJ2-2, with D possibly being TRBD1 or TRBD2 (5 bases each). This CDR3 comprises 17 residues. Germline CDR1 is SGHAT and CDR2 is FQNNGV. Trimming removed 1 base from V and 6 bases from J, with 18 bases in between. CDR3 DNA sequence: TGTGCCAGCAGCTTAGTAGGGCAGCTTCTGGGGGCCGGGGAGCTGTTTTTT. It specifies CASSLVGQLLGAGELFF.

The CDR3 sequence is CASSLNGSPLHF. The CDR3 DNA follows: TGTGCCAGCAGCTTAAATGGCTCACCCCTCCACTTT. The chain recombines TRBV11-2 with TRBJ1-6; D ambiguous. The V end lost 2 bases, the J end lost 10 bases, and 6 bases lay between the germline ends. The CDR3 runs 12 residues. Germline loops: CDR1 SGHAT, CDR2 FQNNGV.

This clonotype has a handful of counts. This rearrangement joins TRBV19 to TRBJ1-5; 7 bases agree with TRBD1. This CDR3 is built from 14 residues. V shed 8 bases and J 7 bases; nucleotides not matched to a gene: 11. Germline V gives CDR1 LNHDA, CDR2 SQIVND (reference sequence). Written as DNA, the CDR3 is TGTGCCAGTGCGTTCGACAGGGAGGGACAGCCCCAGCATTTT. It is translated as CASAFDREGQPQHF.

This clonotype was detected only a few times. The chain has TRBV4-1 and TRBJ1-4, with TRBD1 matching over 7 bases. The CDR3 has 13 amino acids. V dropped 0 bases and J dropped 12; count of bases not matched to a gene: 4. Germline V lookup: CDR1 MGHRA, CDR2 YSYEKL. DNA for the CDR3: TGCGCCAGCAGCCAAGAAAGAGGGGGCCAACTGTTTTTT. Amino acids: CASSQERGGQLFF.

The rearrangement joins TRBV15 to TRBJ1-1; no clear D gene. V was cut by 4 bases and J by 1 base, with 1 base left in between. This CDR3 contains 11 residues. The germline V gene encodes CDR1 LNHNV and CDR2 YYDKDF (reference sequence). The CDR3 DNA follows: TGTGCCACCAGCACGAACACTGAAGCTTTCTTT. Amino acids: CATSTNTEAFF.

The chain links TRBV6-5 to TRBJ1-2; no reliable D call. Germline V gene data show CDR1 as MNHEY and CDR2 as SVGAGI. Trimming cost V 3 bases and J 1 base, with 12 bases left between them. CDR3 length equals 15 residues. CDR3 in DNA: TGTGCCAGCAGTTATTCCGGGGAGGGTAACTATGGCTACACCTTC. As protein: CASSYSGEGNYGYTF.